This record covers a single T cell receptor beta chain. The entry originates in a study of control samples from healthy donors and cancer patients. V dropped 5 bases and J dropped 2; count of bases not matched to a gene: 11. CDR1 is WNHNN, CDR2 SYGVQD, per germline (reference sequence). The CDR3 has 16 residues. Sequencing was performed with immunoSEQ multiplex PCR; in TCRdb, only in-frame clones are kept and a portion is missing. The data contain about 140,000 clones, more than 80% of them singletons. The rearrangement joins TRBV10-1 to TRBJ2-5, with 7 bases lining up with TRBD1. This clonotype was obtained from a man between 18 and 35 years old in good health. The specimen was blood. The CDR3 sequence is CASSSTVPGQQETQYF. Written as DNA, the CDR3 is TGCGCCAGCAGTTCAACCGTCCCGGGACAGCAAGAGACCCAGTACTTC.